What follows are 25 T cell receptor beta chains derived from one specimen sequenced in a study of blood T cell repertoires in COVID-19. Some clones are missing from TCRdb's copy, which holds only in-frame ones; the method was immunoSEQ multiplex PCR. The table shows about 94,000 clones, with 65% to 85% occurring only once. The sequencing sample was made of peripheral blood. Every receptor here comes from a man aged 55-75 years with acute or convalescent COVID-19.

The V and J genes are TRBV6-5 and TRBJ2-6, with a weak D call TRBD2 (5 bases). The germline CDR1 and CDR2 sequences are MNHEY and SVGAGI. The CDR3 length is 15 residues. Trimming left V 2 bases short and J 2 bases short, with 7 bases between. CDR3: CASSYGGTGANVLTF. Written as DNA, the CDR3 is TGTGCCAGCAGTTACGGAGGAACTGGGGCCAACGTCCTGACTTTC.

The CDR3 loop is CASSTSDNEQFF. The CDR3 DNA follows: TGTGCCAGCAGCACCTCGGACAATGAGCAGTTCTTC. The chain combines TRBV9 with TRBJ2-1; unclear D gene. V lost 4 bases, J lost 5 bases, and 7 bases lay in between. CDR1 SGDLS and CDR2 YYNGEE come from the germline V gene. The CDR3 has 12 amino acids.

The chain uses TRBV7-3 and TRBJ2-1, with 10 bases matching TRBD2. In germline, CDR1 is SGHTA, CDR2 FQGTGA. Unmatched junction bases numbered 4, after V lost 1 base and J lost 4 bases. CDR3 size: 16 residues. The CDR3 DNA follows: TGTGCCAGCAGCTTAATCCCTAGCGGGGGTTACAATGAGCAGTTCTTC. The encoded protein is CASSLIPSGGYNEQFF.

The chain links TRBV30 to TRBJ1-6; possible D gene TRBD1, 5 bases. Trimming removed 3 bases from V and 0 bases from J, with 24 bases in between. CDR1 and CDR2 (germline): GTSNPN, SVGIG (reference sequence). This CDR3 comprises 20 residues. This chain's CDR3 is CAWRPRDFSMGSSYNSPLHF. The CDR3 nucleotides read TGTGCCTGGAGACCCCGGGACTTCTCCATGGGATCCTCCTATAATTCACCCCTCCACTTT.

V usage is TRBV5-1 and J usage is TRBJ2-7, with TRBD1 matching over 7 bases. This CDR3 has 14 amino acids. J lost 0 bases, V lost 3 bases, and 3 bases had no gene match. The V gene's germline CDR1 is SGHRS and CDR2 YFSETQ. The CDR3 DNA reads as TGCGCCAGCAGCTCAGGGGACAGCTCCTACGAGCAGTACTTC. Translation gives CASSSGDSSYEQYF.

V usage is TRBV11-2 and J usage is TRBJ1-1; D perhaps matches TRBD1 (5 bases). V was cut by 8 bases and J by 2 bases, with 9 bases left in between. The CDR3 sequence is 12 residues long. Germline-derived CDR1 and CDR2 are SGHAT and FQNNGV. For the CDR3, the DNA is TGTGCCAGCGGCGGGGGAAACACTGAAGCTTTCTTT. This sequence encodes CASGGGNTEAFF.

This chain links TRBV11-2 with TRBJ1-2; possibly TRBD1 for D (6 bases). This CDR3 comprises 11 residues. Germline values: CDR1 SGHAT, CDR2 FQNNGV. Deletions cut 7 bases from V and 13 bases from J, with 16 bases between. The CDR3 here is CASTSGGALTF. CDR3 in DNA: TGTGCCAGCACCTCGGGGGGGGCTCTCACCTTC.

The chain uses TRBV7-3 and TRBJ1-3; no firm D call. The germline gives CDR1 SGHTA, CDR2 FQGTGA. The ends were cut back, 0 bases at V and 4 bases at J, with 10 bases in the middle. The CDR3 length is 15 residues. As DNA, the CDR3 is TGTGCCAGCAGCTTAACTGGGCAGCTCGGAAACACCATATATTTT. Protein product: CASSLTGQLGNTIYF.

The chain uses TRBV28 and TRBJ1-5; D is ambiguous. The V gene lost 4 bases and the J gene lost 1 base, with 11 bases spanning the gap. The germline V gene encodes CDR1 MDHEN and CDR2 SYDVKM. The CDR3 covers 15 residues. The CDR3 sequence is CASSYPGGSNQPQHF. CDR3 DNA: TGTGCCAGCAGTTACCCGGGAGGCAGCAATCAGCCCCAGCATTTT.

The chain combines TRBV12-5 with TRBJ1-5, with D possibly being TRBD1 (6 bases). Trimming left V 0 bases short and J 0 bases short, with 15 bases between. Germline CDR1 is LGHNT and CDR2 is FRNRAP. This CDR3 region has 18 residues. The CDR3: CASGLVLGRGHSNQPQHF. CDR3 in DNA: TGTGCTAGTGGTTTGGTACTCGGCAGGGGACATAGCAATCAGCCCCAGCATTTT.

This clone was picked up a small number of times. The chain has TRBV7-2 and TRBJ1-1; 8 bases are a match to TRBD1. This CDR3 has 14 amino acids. Looked up from germline, CDR1 is SGHTA and CDR2 is FQGNSA. The junction had 7 bases not matched to a gene; V was cut back by 7 bases and J by 3 bases. The CDR3 loop is CASKKQGGDTEAFF. The CDR3 DNA is TGTGCCAGCAAGAAACAGGGGGGGGACACTGAAGCTTTCTTT. Filled out from reference TRBV7-2 and TRBJ1-1, the complete variable domain reads GAGVSQSPSNKVTEKGKDVELRCDPISGHTALYWYRQSLGQGLEFLIYFQGNSAPDKSGLPSDRFSAERTGGSVSTLTIQRTQQEDSAVYLCASKKQGGDTEAFFGQGTRLTVV.

This chain connects TRBV3-1 (or the pseudogene TRBV3-2) to TRBJ1-3; D is uncertain. This CDR3 contains 14 residues. Deletions cut 7 bases from V and 3 bases from J, with 13 bases between. Germline V gives CDR1 LGHDT, CDR2 YNNKEL (reference sequence). The CDR3 sequence is CASTNEGGGNTIYF. Here the CDR3 DNA reads TGTGCCAGCACCAACGAGGGAGGTGGAAACACCATATATTTT.

The CDR3 DNA follows: TGTGCCTGGAGTGTACCTGAAGGGACTAGCGTCAATGAGCAGTTCTTC. Protein sequence: CAWSVPEGTSVNEQFF. The chain has TRBV30 and TRBJ2-1; 10 bases agree with TRBD2. V lost 0 bases to trimming and J lost 6 bases; unmatched junction nucleotides: 8. This CDR3 is 16 amino acids long. Germline assignment: CDR1 GTSNPN and CDR2 SVGIG (reference sequence).

This chain connects TRBV7-3 to TRBJ2-2; 9 bases map to TRBD1. V shed 10 bases and J 3 bases; nucleotides not matched to a gene: 3. This CDR3 comprises 13 residues. Per germline, CDR1 SGHTA and CDR2 FQGTGA. CDR3 sequence (DNA): TGTGCCACCCGGACAGGGGACACCGGGGAGCTGTTTTTT. Protein: CATRTGDTGELFF.

Written as DNA, the CDR3 is TGTGCCAGCACCCCACAGGGGGAGAACACTGAAGCTTTCTTT. This sequence encodes CASTPQGENTEAFF. The chain couples TRBV28 to TRBJ1-1; TRBD1 matches at 8 bases. CDR1 is MDHEN, CDR2 SYDVKM, per germline. This CDR3 has 14 residues. V shed 7 bases and J 1 base; nucleotides not matched to a gene: 5.

This chain connects TRBV18 to TRBJ2-1, with 9 bases that match TRBD1. The germline V gene encodes CDR1 KGHSH and CDR2 LQKENI. The CDR3 extends over 14 amino acids. Trimming at V came to 3 bases and at J to 9 bases, leaving 6 bases not matched to a gene. CDR3: CASSPSDRGGEQFF. As DNA, the CDR3 is TGTGCCAGCTCACCTTCGGACAGGGGAGGTGAGCAGTTCTTC.

This clone was detected once. This chain's CDR3 is CASSLNPGGNTEAFF. The CDR3 DNA follows: TGTGCCAGCAGCTTAAACCCGGGGGGGAACACTGAAGCTTTCTTT. The chain employs TRBV7-2 and TRBJ1-1; possible D gene TRBD1, 5 bases. Trimming removed 2 bases from V and 1 base from J, with 11 bases in between. Per the germline V gene, CDR1 is SGHTA and CDR2 is FQGNSA. The CDR3 contains 15 residues.

CDR3 nucleotides: TGTGCCACCGGGTACGGGGGCACAGATACGCAGTATTTT. It translates to CATGYGGTDTQYF. The chain carries TRBV24-1 and TRBJ2-3, with TRBD2 as a possible D gene (5 bases). The ends were cut back, 9 bases at V and 1 base at J, with 10 bases in the middle. The CDR3 covers 13 residues. CDR1 KGHDR and CDR2 SFDVKD come from the germline V gene.

This chain links TRBV25-1 with TRBJ2-1; 9 bases agree with TRBD1. The CDR3 is 15 residues long. Germline trimming cut 7 bases from V and 6 bases from J; bases unmatched to any gene: 10. Germline V gene data show CDR1 as MGHDK and CDR2 as SYGVNS. CDR3 sequence reads: CASTSQGASFNEQFF. The CDR3 bases are TGTGCCAGCACTTCACAGGGGGCGTCATTCAATGAGCAGTTCTTC.

The chain employs TRBV11-2 and TRBJ2-7, with D perhaps matching TRBD1 (5 bases). This CDR3 is built from 17 residues. V was pared by 4 bases and J by 0 bases, with 19 bases between. Germline-derived CDR1 and CDR2 are SGHAT and FQNNGV. CDR3 region: CASSSLPQGLGSYEQYF. CDR3 DNA: TGTGCCAGCAGCTCCCTTCCCCAGGGATTAGGCTCCTACGAGCAGTACTTC.

The genes are TRBV9 and TRBJ1-1; tentatively, D is TRBD1 (5 bases). This CDR3 contains 15 residues. V was shortened by 0 bases and J by 0 bases, with 9 bases between the two germline ends. Germline lookup yields CDR1 SGDLS and CDR2 YYNGEE. CDR3 amino acids: CASSVEGAMNTEAFF. The CDR3 DNA reads TGTGCCAGCAGCGTAGAAGGGGCCATGAACACTGAAGCTTTCTTT.

The chain carries TRBV28 and TRBJ1-3, with a tentative D call TRBD1 (6 bases). V was trimmed by 6 bases and J by 3 bases, leaving 12 bases between them. CDR3 size: 14 residues. Looked up from germline, CDR1 is MDHEN and CDR2 is SYDVKM. CDR3 protein: CASRMGTSGNTIYF. CDR3 DNA sequence: TGTGCCAGCAGGATGGGGACAAGTGGAAACACCATATATTTT.

This clone was recorded once. The gene calls are TRBV5-4 and TRBJ2-2; D gene uncertain. V gave up 0 bases and J gave up 1 base, with 7 bases separating them. CDR1 and CDR2 (germline): SGHNT, YYREEE (reference sequence). The CDR3 is 15 residues long. CDR3 sequence (DNA): TGTGCCAGCAGCTTGGTTTTGAGGAACACCGGGGAGCTGTTTTTT. Protein product: CASSLVLRNTGELFF.

The rearrangement links TRBV7-2 to TRBJ1-1, with TRBD1 as a possible D gene (5 bases). V gave up 5 bases and J gave up 0 bases, with 16 bases separating them. Per the germline V gene, CDR1 is SGHTA and CDR2 is FQGNSA. The CDR3 is 16 residues long. This chain's CDR3 is CASSRTVAGMNTEAFF. Here the CDR3 DNA reads TGTGCCAGCAGCCGGACGGTCGCAGGGATGAACACTGAAGCTTTCTTT.

This chain links TRBV5-4 with TRBJ2-1, with TRBD2 matching 10 bases. The CDR3 totals 14 residues. Looked up from germline, CDR1 is SGHNT and CDR2 is YYREEE (reference sequence). V lost 3 bases, J lost 12 bases, and 9 bases stayed unmatched. The DNA for the CDR3 is TGTGCCAGCAGCTCCGGGACTAGCGTGTCTCGGCAGTTCTTC. Its protein is CASSSGTSVSRQFF.